This entry describes one TCR beta chain. Its target antigen remains unknown. No quality values exist for individual bases; no much larger clone is one base distant. The immunoSEQ Assay, a bias-controlled multiplex PCR, was used to amplify TCRbeta CDR3 regions from genomic DNA. From the authors' description of their analysis: Within the assay, amplification of reference gene primers was used to estimate how many nucleated cells each sample contained. To quantify the absolute abundance of each unique TCRbeta CDR3 rearrangement, sequence reads were collapsed and filtered. For each sample, productive Simpson clonality was calculated by taking the square root of Simpson's diversity index across productive rearrangements. TCRdb took over this immuneACCESS table, retaining in-frame rearrangements with V and J assigned. Such tables are incomplete; in checked studies, under half of the missing clones stem from an unresolved V gene, and the remainder is unexplained. The V and J calls and clone size come from that table; D and trimming were worked out from the DNA. Recorded for this sample are approximately 300,000 clones; roughly 85% of them occurred a single time. The ten largest clones add up to approximately 5% of the sample.

The data derive from a study of blood T cell repertoires in COVID-19 (dated by TCRdb to the early 2020s). Looking at the study overall: Samples covering the acute and convalescent phases of COVID-19 were provided by collaborators in the United States, Italy and Spain. The samples were drawn from the first 160 participants of the ongoing ImmuneRACE study and from some 1,300 subjects provided by 6 global collaborators. The repertoires were released in a freely available public database meant as a resource for research on the immune response to SARS-CoV-2. Where available, HLA class I and class II types were taken from metadata supplied by the sample provider and were not determined by assay-based typing. The material from the prospective study consisted of cDNA or gDNA derived from T cells, B-cell-depleted T cells, or PBMCs. Sample metadata almost always included a de-identified subject ID, COVID-19 status, age in years and sex. Subjects who had been exposed to COVID-19, were actively infected with it, or had recovered from it provided the deeply sampled blood TCRbeta repertoires that made up the dataset.

What the research found in general, with its limitations: How much clinical and demographic metadata was included differed by source and by participant, and the metadata was provided uncurated.

Participants in the prospective study were aged about 18 to 90 years, lived in about two dozen United States geographic areas, and enrolled through a virtual design. In the prospective study, cohorts were assigned on the basis of participant-reported clinical history obtained from a screening survey and a study questionnaire. Recovered participants in ImmuneRACE Cohort 3 were defined by two consecutive negative NP/OP PCR tests, clearance by a healthcare professional, or resolution of symptoms. Mobile phlebotomists in the prospective study collected whole blood, serum and a nasopharyngeal or oropharyngeal swab from every participant. Additional blood draws and questionnaires over a 2-month period could optionally be provided by prospective study participants. Blood samples from the prospective study were shipped frozen or at room temperature prior to DNA extraction. This clonotype was sampled from a woman aged 30 to 39 who had recovered from COVID-19. Sample: PBMCs or T cells enriched from blood (not recorded which).

The CDR3 corresponds to CASSPDREAFF. The nucleotides are TGTGCCAGCAGCCCGGACAGAGAAGCTTTCTTT. Here the chain combines TRBV11-1 and TRBJ1-1; TRBD1 might be the D gene, on 6 matching bases. The cysteine opens and the phenylalanine closes a CDR3 of 11 amino acids. Only the CDR3 region is kept as DNA, spanning 33 bases read in frame from base 1. CDR1 is given as SGHAT and CDR2 as FQDESV, both from the germline V gene (reference sequence). Trimming at the junction amounts to 5 bases on V and 8 bases on J, and the germline ends lie 9 bases apart.